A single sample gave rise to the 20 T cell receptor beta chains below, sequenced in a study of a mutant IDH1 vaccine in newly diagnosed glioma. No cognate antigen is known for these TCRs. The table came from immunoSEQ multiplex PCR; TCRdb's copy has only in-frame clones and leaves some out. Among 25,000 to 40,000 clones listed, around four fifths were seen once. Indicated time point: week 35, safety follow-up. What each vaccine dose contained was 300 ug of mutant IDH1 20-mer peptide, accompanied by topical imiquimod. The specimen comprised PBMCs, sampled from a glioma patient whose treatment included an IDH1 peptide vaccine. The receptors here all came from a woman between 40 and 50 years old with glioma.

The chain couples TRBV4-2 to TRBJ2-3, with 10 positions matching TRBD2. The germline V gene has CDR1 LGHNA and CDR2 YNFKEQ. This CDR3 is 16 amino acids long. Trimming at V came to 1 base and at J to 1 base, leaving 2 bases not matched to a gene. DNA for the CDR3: TGTGCCAGCAGCCAAGGGCTAGCGGGGGGCACAGATACGCAGTATTTT. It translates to CASSQGLAGGTDTQYF.

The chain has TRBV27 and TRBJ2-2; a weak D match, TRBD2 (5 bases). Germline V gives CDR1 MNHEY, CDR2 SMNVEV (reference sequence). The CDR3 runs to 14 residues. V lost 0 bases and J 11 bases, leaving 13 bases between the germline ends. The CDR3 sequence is CASSLSQRGRELFF. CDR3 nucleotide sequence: TGTGCCAGCAGTTTATCCCAACGGGGTCGAGAGCTGTTTTTT.

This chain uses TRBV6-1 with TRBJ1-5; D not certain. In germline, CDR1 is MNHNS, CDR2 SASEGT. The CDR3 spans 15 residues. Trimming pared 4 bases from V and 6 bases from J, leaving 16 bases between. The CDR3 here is CASSGPGLGTQPQHF. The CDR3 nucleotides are TGTGCCAGCAGTGGACCTGGTCTGGGCACTCAGCCCCAGCATTTT.

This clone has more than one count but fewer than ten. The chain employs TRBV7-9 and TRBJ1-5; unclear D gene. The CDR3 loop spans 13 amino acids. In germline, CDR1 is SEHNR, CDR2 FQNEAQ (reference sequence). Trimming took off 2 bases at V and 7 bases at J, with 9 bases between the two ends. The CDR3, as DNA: TGTGCCAGCAGCTTACAGTTGGGACAGCCCCAGCATTTT. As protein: CASSLQLGQPQHF.

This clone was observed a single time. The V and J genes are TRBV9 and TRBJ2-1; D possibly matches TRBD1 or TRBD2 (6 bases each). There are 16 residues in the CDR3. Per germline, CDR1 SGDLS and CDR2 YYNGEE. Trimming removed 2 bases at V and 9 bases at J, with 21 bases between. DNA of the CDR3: TGTGCCAGCAGCGTCGGAGGAGGGCAGGGGAAGGCTGAGCAGTTCTTC. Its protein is CASSVGGGQGKAEQFF. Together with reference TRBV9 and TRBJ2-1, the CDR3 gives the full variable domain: DSGVTQTPKHLITATGQRVTLRCSPRSGDLSVYWYQQSLDQGLQFLIQYYNGEERAKGNILERFSAQQFPDLHSELNLSSLELGDSALYFCASSVGGGQGKAEQFFGPGTRLTVL.

CDR3 loop: CSVATNYGYTF. The CDR3 bases are TGCAGCGTTGCCACTAACTATGGCTACACCTTC. The J gene is TRBJ1-2, the V gene TRBV29-1; D unresolved. CDR1 and CDR2 (germline): SQVTM, ANQGSEA. CDR3 size: 11 residues. V gave up 4 bases and J gave up 0 bases, with 3 bases separating them.

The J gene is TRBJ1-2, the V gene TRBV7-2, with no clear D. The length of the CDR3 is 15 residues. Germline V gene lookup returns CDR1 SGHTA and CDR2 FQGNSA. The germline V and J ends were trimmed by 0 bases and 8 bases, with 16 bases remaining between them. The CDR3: CASSLARRANEGYTF. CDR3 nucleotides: TGTGCCAGCAGCTTAGCGCGGCGGGCAAATGAGGGCTACACCTTC.

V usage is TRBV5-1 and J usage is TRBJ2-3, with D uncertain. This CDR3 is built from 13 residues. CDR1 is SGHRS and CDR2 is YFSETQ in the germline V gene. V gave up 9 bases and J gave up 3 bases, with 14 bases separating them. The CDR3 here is CATRADGTDTQYF. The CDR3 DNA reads TGCGCCACCAGAGCCGATGGAACAGATACGCAGTATTTT.

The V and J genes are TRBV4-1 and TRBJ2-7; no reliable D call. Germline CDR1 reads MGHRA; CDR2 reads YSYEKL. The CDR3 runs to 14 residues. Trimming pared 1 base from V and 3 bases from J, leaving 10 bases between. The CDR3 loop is CASSQGLGFYEQYF. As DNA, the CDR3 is TGCGCCAGCAGCCAAGGCCTGGGATTCTACGAGCAGTACTTC.

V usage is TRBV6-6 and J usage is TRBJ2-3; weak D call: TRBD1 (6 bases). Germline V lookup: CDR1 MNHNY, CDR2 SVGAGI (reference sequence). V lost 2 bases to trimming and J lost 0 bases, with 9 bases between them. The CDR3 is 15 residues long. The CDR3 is CASSYEGVSTDTQYF. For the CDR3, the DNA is TGTGCCAGCAGTTACGAGGGGGTTAGCACAGATACGCAGTATTTT.

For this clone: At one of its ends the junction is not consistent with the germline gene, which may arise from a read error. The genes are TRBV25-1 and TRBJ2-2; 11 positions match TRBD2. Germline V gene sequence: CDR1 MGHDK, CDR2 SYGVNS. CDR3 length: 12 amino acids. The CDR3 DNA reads TGCACTAGCGGGGGAAACACCGGGGAGCTGTTTTTT. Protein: CTSGGNTGELFF.

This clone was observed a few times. Here the CDR3 reads CASSQAGQINIQYF. The CDR3 bases are TGCGCCAGCAGCCAAGCCGGACAGATAAACATTCAGTACTTC. V gene TRBV4-1 combines with J gene TRBJ2-4, with D possibly matching TRBD1 (6 bases). The CDR3 has 14 residues. CDR1 is MGHRA and CDR2 is YSYEKL in the germline V gene. Trimming took off 1 base at V and 6 bases at J, with 10 bases between the two ends.

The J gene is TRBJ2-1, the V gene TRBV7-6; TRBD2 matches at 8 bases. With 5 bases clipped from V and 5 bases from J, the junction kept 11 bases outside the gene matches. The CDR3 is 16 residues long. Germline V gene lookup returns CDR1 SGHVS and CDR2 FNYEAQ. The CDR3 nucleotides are TGTGCCAGCAGCCCATCCGTCCAGCGGGGGCACAATGAGCAGTTCTTC. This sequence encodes CASSPSVQRGHNEQFF.

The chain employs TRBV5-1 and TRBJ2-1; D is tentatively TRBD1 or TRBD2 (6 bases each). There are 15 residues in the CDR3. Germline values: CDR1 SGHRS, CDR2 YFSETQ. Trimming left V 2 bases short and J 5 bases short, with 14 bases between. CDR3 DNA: TGCGCCAGCAGCTTTCGGGGGCTCGGAAACAATGAGCAGTTCTTC. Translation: CASSFRGLGNNEQFF.

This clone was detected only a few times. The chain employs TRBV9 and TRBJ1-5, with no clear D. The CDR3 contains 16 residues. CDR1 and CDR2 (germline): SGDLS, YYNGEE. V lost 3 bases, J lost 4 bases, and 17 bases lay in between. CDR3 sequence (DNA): TGTGCCAGCAGCGACCGGGTCGGAGTACCTAATCAGCCCCAGCATTTT. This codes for CASSDRVGVPNQPQHF.

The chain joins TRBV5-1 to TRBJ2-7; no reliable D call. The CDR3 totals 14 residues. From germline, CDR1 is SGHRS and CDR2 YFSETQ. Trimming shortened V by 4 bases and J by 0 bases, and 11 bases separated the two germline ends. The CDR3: CASSIQALSYEQYF. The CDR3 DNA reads TGCGCCAGCAGCATCCAGGCCCTCTCCTACGAGCAGTACTTC.

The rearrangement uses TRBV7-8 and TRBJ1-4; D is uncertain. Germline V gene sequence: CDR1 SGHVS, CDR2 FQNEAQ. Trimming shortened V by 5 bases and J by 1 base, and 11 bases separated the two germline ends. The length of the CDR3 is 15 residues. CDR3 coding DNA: TGTGCCAGCAGCCCCCAGCGGGGAACTAATGAAAAACTGTTTTTT. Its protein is CASSPQRGTNEKLFF.

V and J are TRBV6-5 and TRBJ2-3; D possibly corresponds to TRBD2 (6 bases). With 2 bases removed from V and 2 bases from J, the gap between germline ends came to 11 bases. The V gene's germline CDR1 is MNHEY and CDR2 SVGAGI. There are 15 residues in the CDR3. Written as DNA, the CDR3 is TGTGCCAGCAGTTACGGCGGGGCGCTCACAGATACGCAGTATTTT. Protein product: CASSYGGALTDTQYF.

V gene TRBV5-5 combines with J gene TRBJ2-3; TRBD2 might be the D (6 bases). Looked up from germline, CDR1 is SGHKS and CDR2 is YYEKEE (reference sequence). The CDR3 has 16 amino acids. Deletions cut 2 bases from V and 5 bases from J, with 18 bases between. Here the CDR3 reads CASSFRFRGMGDTQYF. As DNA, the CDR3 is TGTGCCAGCAGCTTTCGATTTCGGGGGATGGGAGATACGCAGTATTTT.

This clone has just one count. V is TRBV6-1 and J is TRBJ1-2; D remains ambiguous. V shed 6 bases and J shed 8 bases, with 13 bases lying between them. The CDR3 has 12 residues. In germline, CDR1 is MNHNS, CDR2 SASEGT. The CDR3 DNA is TGTGCCAGCAGGACTTATTTGGGGGGCTACACCTTC. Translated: CASRTYLGGYTF.